Listed here are 5 T cell receptor beta chains from one sample, sequenced in a study of blood T cell repertoires in COVID-19. Libraries were prepared by immunoSEQ multiplex PCR; TCRdb keeps only in-frame clonotypes and omits some of them. The sample contains around 300,000 clones, 87% of which appear only once. The specimen was PBMCs or T cells enriched from blood (not recorded which). Receptor source: a woman in her twenties or thirties who had recovered from COVID-19.

The rearrangement links TRBV3-1 (or the pseudogene TRBV3-2) to TRBJ1-2; TRBD1 matches at 9 bases. This CDR3 contains 14 residues. V lost 4 bases, J lost 6 bases, and 6 bases stayed unmatched. Germline-derived CDR1 and CDR2 are LGHDT and YNNKEL (reference sequence). The CDR3 DNA is TGTGCCAGCAGCCGAACACAGGGGGCAGATGGCTACACCTTC. It specifies CASSRTQGADGYTF.

This sequence joins TRBV18 and TRBJ1-3; D gene uncertain. Germline loops: CDR1 KGHSH, CDR2 LQKENI. Trimming removed 3 bases at V and 7 bases at J, with 13 bases between. This CDR3 has 14 amino acids. The CDR3 spells CASSPTVVANTIYF. CDR3 DNA: TGTGCCAGCTCACCTACTGTTGTCGCCAACACCATATATTTT.

The CDR3 bases are TGTGCCAGCAGCAAGGACAGCAATGGCTACACCTTC. Residues: CASSKDSNGYTF. The chain joins TRBV7-9 to TRBJ1-2, with D possibly matching TRBD1 (6 bases). The CDR3 covers 12 residues. The germline V and J ends were trimmed by 5 bases and 6 bases, with 10 bases remaining between them. CDR1 and CDR2 (germline): SEHNR, FQNEAQ (reference sequence).

The chain recombines TRBV27 with TRBJ2-5; tentative D call: TRBD2 (5 bases). The V gene lost 8 bases and the J gene lost 1 base, with 17 bases spanning the gap. The CDR3 has 15 amino acids. CDR1 and CDR2 from the germline V gene are MNHEY and SMNVEV (reference sequence). This CDR3 reads CASRIPGESQETQYF. Written as DNA, the CDR3 is TGTGCCAGCCGAATTCCCGGGGAATCCCAAGAGACCCAGTACTTC.

This chain uses TRBV19 with TRBJ1-1; TRBD1 is a possible D gene (5 bases). Germline values: CDR1 LNHDA, CDR2 SQIVND (reference sequence). With 5 bases removed from V and 5 bases from J, the gap between germline ends came to 18 bases. This CDR3 comprises 15 residues. CDR3 nucleotides: TGTGCCAGTAGTCCCCACGGGGGAGGAGGGACTGAAGCTTTCTTT. Its translation is CASSPHGGGGTEAFF.